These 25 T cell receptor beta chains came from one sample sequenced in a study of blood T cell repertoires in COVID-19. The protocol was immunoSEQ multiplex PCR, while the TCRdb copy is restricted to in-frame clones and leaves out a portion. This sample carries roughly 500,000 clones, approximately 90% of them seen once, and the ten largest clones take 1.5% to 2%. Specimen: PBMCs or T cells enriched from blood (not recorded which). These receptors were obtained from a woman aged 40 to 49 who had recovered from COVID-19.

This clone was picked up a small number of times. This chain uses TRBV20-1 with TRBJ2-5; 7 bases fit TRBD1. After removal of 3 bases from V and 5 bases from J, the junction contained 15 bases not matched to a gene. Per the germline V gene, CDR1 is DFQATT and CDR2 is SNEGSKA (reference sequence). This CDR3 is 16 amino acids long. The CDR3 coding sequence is TGCAGTGCTAGTGACCCTCTGACAGGGTCGGGGGAGACCCAGTACTTC. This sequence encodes CSASDPLTGSGETQYF.

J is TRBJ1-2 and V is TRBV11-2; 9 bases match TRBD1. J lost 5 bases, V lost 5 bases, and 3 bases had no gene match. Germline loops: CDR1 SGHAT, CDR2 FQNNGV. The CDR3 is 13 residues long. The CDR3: CASSPTGGYGYTF. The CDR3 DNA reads TGTGCCAGCAGCCCGACAGGGGGGTATGGCTACACCTTC.

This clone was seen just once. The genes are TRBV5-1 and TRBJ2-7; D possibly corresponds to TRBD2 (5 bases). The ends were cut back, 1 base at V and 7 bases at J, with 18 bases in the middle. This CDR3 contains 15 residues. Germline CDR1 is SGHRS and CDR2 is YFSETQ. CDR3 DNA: TGCGCCAGCAGCTTGTTATCGGGGAGCGGTGGGGAGCAGTACTTC. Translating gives CASSLLSGSGGEQYF.

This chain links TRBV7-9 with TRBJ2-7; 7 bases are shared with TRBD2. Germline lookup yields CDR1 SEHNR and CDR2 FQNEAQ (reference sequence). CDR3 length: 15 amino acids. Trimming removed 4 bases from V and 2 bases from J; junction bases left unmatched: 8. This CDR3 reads CASSSRAGVTYEQYF. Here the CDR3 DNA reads TGTGCCAGCAGCTCTCGGGCGGGAGTCACCTACGAGCAGTACTTC.

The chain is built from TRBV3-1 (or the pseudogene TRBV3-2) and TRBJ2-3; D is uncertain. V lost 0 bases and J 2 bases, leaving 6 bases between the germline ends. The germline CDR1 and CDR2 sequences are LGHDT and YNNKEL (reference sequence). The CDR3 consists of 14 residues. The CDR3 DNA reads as TGTGCCAGCAGCCAAGATGTCGTCACAGATACGCAGTATTTT. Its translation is CASSQDVVTDTQYF.

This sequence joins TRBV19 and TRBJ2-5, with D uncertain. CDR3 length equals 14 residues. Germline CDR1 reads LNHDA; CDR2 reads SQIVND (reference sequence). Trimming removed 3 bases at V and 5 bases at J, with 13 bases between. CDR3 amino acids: CASSIRLRVETQYF. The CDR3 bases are TGTGCCAGTAGTATCCGTCTCCGCGTGGAGACCCAGTACTTC.

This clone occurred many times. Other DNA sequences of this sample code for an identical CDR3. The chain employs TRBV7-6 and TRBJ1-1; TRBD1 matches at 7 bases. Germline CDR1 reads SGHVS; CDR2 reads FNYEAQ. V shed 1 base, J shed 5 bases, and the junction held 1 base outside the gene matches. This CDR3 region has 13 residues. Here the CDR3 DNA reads TGTGCCAGCAGCTTAGAACAGGGGACTGAAGCTTTCTTT. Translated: CASSLEQGTEAFF.

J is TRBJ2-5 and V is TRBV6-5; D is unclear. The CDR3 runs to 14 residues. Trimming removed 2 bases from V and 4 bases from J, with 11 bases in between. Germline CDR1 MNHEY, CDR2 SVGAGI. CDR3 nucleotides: TGTGCCAGCAGTTACCGGTCCGGAGCAGAGACCCAGTACTTC. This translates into CASSYRSGAETQYF.

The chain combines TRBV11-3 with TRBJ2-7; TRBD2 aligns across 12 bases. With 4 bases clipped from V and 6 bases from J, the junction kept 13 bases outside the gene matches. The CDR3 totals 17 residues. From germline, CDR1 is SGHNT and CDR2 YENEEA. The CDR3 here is CASSSRTSGTGRAEQYF. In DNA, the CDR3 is TGTGCCAGCAGCTCCCGGACTAGCGGGACAGGTAGGGCCGAGCAGTACTTC.

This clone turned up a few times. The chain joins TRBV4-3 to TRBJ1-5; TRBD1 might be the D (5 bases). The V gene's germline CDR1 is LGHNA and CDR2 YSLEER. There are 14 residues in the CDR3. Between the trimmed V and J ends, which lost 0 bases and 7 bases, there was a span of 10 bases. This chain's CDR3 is CASSQEGRDQPQHF. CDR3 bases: TGCGCCAGCAGCCAAGAGGGGCGTGACCAGCCCCAGCATTTT.

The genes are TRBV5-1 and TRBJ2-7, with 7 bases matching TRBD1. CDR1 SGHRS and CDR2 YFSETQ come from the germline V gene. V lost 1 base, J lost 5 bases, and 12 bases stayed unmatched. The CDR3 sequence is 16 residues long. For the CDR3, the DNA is TGCGCCAGCAGCTTGACTCCACAGGGGTCAGAAAACGAGCAGTACTTC. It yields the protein CASSLTPQGSENEQYF.

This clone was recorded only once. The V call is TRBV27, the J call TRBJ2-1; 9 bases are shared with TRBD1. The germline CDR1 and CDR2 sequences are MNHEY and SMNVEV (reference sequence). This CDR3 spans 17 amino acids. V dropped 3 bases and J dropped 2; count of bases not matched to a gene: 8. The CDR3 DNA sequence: TGTGCCAGCAGTTTCCACTCCCGGGACAGGGCCTACAATGAGCAGTTCTTC. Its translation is CASSFHSRDRAYNEQFF.

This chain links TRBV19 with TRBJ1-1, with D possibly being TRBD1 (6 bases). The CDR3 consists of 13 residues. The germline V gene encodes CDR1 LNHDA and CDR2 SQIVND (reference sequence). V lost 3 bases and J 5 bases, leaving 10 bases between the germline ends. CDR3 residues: CASSIAGATEAFF. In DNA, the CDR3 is TGTGCCAGTAGTATCGCGGGGGCGACTGAAGCTTTCTTT. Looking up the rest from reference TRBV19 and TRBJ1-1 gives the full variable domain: DGGITQSPKYLFRKEGQNVTLSCEQNLNHDAMYWYRQDPGQGLRLIYYSQIVNDFQKGDIAEGYSVSREKKESFPLTVTSAQKNPTAFYLCASSIAGATEAFFGQGTRLTVV.

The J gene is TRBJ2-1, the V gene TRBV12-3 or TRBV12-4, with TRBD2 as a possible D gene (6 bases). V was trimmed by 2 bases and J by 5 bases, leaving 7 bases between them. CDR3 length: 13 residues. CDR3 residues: CASSLSGDNEQFF. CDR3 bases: TGTGCCAGCAGTTTATCGGGAGACAATGAGCAGTTCTTC.

The CDR3 sequence: CASSEATDNYGYTF. DNA for the CDR3: TGTGCCAGCAGTGAAGCGACAGATAACTATGGCTACACCTTC. The chain combines TRBV2 with TRBJ1-2, with a tentative D call TRBD1 (5 bases). This CDR3 spans 14 amino acids. The V gene's germline CDR1 is SNHLY and CDR2 FYNNEI. V lost 0 bases to trimming and J lost 1 base, with 6 bases between them.

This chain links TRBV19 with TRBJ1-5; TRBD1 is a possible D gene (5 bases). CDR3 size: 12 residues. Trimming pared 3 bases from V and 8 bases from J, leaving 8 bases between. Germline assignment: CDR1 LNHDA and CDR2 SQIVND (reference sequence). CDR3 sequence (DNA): TGTGCCAGTAGTATTCTAGGGGAGCCCCAGCATTTT. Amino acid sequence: CASSILGEPQHF.

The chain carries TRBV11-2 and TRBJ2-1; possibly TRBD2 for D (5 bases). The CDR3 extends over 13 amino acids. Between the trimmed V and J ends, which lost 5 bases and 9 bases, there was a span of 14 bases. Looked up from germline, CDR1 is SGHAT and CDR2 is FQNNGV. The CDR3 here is CASSRLLEGEQFF. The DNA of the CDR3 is TGTGCCAGCAGCCGTCTTCTTGAGGGTGAGCAGTTCTTC.

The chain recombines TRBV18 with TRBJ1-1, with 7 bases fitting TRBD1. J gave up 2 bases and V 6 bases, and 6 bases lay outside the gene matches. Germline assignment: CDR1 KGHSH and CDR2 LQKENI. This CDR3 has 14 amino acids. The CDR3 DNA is TGTGCCAGCTCCCGGGGACAGCTTAACACTGAAGCTTTCTTT. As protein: CASSRGQLNTEAFF.

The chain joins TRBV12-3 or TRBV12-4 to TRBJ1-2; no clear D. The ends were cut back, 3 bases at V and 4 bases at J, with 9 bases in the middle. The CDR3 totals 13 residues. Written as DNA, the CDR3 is TGTGCCAGCAGTTTGATACAGATCTATGGCTACACCTTC. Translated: CASSLIQIYGYTF.

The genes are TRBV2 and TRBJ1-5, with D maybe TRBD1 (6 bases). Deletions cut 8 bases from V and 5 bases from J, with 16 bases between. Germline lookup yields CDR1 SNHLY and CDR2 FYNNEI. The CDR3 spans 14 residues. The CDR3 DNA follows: TGTGCCAGCGCTATACGGGGGGCCGATCAGCCCCAGCATTTT. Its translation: CASAIRGADQPQHF.

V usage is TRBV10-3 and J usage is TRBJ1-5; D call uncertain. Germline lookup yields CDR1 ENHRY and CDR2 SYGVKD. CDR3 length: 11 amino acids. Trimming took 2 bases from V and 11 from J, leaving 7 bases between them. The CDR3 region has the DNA TGTGCCATCAGTGAGGGGCCGACCCAGCATTTT. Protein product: CAISEGPTQHF.

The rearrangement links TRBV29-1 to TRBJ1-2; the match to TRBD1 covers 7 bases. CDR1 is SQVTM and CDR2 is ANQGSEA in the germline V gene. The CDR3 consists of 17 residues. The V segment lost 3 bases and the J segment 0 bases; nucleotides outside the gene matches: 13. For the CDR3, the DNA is TGCAGCGTTGATGGAGGAGGGGGCGATAGGACTAACTATGGCTACACCTTC. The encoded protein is CSVDGGGGDRTNYGYTF.

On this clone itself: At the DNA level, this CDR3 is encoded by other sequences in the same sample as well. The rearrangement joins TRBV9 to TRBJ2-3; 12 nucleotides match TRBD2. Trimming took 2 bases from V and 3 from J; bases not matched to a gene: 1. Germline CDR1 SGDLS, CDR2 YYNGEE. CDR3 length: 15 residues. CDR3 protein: CASSVGTSGTDTQYF. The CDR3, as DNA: TGTGCCAGCAGCGTCGGGACTAGCGGGACAGATACGCAGTATTTT.

The CDR3 region has the DNA TGTGCCAGTACAGGGGGATATGGCTACACCTTC. Translating gives CASTGGYGYTF. The rearrangement uses TRBV19 and TRBJ1-2; 7 bases are a match to TRBD1. J was trimmed by 5 bases and V by 7 bases; bases with no gene match: 1. This CDR3 comprises 11 residues. Germline V gives CDR1 LNHDA, CDR2 SQIVND (reference sequence).

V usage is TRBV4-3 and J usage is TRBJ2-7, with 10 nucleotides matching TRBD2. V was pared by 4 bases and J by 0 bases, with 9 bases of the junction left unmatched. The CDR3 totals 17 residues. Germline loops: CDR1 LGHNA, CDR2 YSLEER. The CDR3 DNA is TGCGCCAGCAGCCGCAGGGGCCTAGCGGGAGACTCCTACGAGCAGTACTTC. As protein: CASSRRGLAGDSYEQYF.